Following are 5 T cell receptor beta chains from one sample sequenced in a study of cytomegalovirus exposure and HLA in healthy donors. Primers for the PCR totalled 60 Vbeta and 13 Jbeta. Clones were sequenced by immunoSEQ multiplex PCR, and TCRdb holds only the in-frame ones, with some missing. The sample consists of around 190,000 clones, about 85% of them appearing once. The specimen was PBMCs. Source of these receptors: a woman in her forties or fifties in good health and CMV-seronegative.

The sample holds one count of this clone. The rearrangement links TRBV6-6 to TRBJ2-7, with D possibly matching TRBD1 (5 bases). The ends were cut back, 6 bases at V and 6 bases at J, with 9 bases in the middle. Germline CDR1 reads MNHNY; CDR2 reads SVGAGI (reference sequence). The CDR3 sequence is 11 residues long. The CDR3 DNA reads as TGTGCCAGCAGCCGGACACTCGAGCAGTACTTC. This codes for CASSRTLEQYF.

The V gene is TRBV5-1, the J gene TRBJ1-6, with D possibly TRBD1 on 6 matching bases. Germline CDR1 and CDR2: SGHRS and YFSETQ. V gave up 4 bases and J gave up 5 bases, with 19 bases separating them. This CDR3 region has 17 residues. The DNA for the CDR3 is TGCGCCAGCAGCCTCCGGGACACAGGTCTTAATAATTCACCCCTCCACTTT. Amino acid sequence: CASSLRDTGLNNSPLHF. The entire variable domain, with the rest obtained from reference TRBV5-1 and TRBJ1-6, is as follows: KAGVTQTPRYLIKTRGQQVTLSCSPISGHRSVSWYQQTPGQGLQFLFEYFSETQRNKGNFPGRFSGRQFSNSRSEMNVSTLELGDSALYLCASSLRDTGLNNSPLHFGNGTRLTVT.

The chain joins TRBV19 to TRBJ1-1, with D tentatively TRBD1 (5 bases). The length of the CDR3 is 12 residues. With 6 bases removed from V and 8 bases from J, the gap between germline ends came to 13 bases. The germline CDR1 and CDR2 sequences are LNHDA and SQIVND (reference sequence). CDR3: CASRRDPWEAFF. The CDR3 coding sequence is TGTGCCAGTAGGCGGGACCCCTGGGAAGCTTTCTTT.

The J gene is TRBJ2-3, the V gene TRBV21-1; the listed D gene, TRBD1, was not tested against the DNA. TRBV21-1 is marked as a pseudogene. CDR3 size: 13 residues. This chain's CDR3 is CASSKQGSDTQYF. CDR3 DNA: TGTGCCAGCAGCAAACAGGGATCGGATACGCAGTATTTT.

V usage is TRBV5-1 and J usage is TRBJ1-3; tentatively, D is TRBD1 (6 bases). Trimming left V 0 bases short and J 4 bases short, with 11 bases between. CDR3 size: 15 residues. Germline CDR1 SGHRS, CDR2 YFSETQ. The CDR3 loop is CASSLVSGDGNTIYF. As DNA, the CDR3 is TGCGCCAGCAGCTTGGTCTCAGGGGACGGAAACACCATATATTTT. Filled out from reference TRBV5-1 and TRBJ1-3, the complete variable domain reads KAGVTQTPRYLIKTRGQQVTLSCSPISGHRSVSWYQQTPGQGLQFLFEYFSETQRNKGNFPGRFSGRQFSNSRSEMNVSTLELGDSALYLCASSLVSGDGNTIYFGEGSWLTVV.